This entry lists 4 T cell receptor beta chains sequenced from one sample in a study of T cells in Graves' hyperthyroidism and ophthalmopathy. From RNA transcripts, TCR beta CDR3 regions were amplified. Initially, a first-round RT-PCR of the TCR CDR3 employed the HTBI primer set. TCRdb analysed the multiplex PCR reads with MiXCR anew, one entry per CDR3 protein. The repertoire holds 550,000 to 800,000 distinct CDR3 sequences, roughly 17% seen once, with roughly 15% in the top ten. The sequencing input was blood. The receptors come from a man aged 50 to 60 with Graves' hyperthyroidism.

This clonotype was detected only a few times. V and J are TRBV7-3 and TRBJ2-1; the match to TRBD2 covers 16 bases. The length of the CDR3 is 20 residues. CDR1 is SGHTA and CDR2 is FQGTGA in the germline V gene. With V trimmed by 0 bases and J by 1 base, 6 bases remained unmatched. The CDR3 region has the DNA TGTGCCAGCAGCTTAACGGGGACTAGCGGGAGGGCCGTATCCTACAATGAGCAGTTCTTC. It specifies CASSLTGTSGRAVSYNEQFF.

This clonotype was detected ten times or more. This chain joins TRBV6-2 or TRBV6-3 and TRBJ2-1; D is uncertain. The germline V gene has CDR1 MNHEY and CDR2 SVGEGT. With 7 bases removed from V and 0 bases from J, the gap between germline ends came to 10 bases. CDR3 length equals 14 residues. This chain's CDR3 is CASTARSSYNEQFF. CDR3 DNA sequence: TGTGCCAGCACGGCCCGTAGCTCCTACAATGAGCAGTTCTTC.

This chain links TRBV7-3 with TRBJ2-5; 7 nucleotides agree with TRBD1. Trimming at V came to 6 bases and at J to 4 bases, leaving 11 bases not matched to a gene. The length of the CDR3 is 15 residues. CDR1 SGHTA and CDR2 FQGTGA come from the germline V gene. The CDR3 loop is CASRETGHTLETQYF. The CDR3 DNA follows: TGTGCCAGCAGAGAGACAGGGCATACTCTAGAGACCCAGTACTTC.

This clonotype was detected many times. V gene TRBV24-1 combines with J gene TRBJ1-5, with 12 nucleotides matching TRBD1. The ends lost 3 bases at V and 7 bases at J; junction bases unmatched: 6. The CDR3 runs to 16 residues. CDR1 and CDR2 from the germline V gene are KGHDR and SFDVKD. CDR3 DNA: TGTGCCACCAGTGATGCGGGACAGGGGGCTTACCAGCCCCAGCATTTT. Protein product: CATSDAGQGAYQPQHF.